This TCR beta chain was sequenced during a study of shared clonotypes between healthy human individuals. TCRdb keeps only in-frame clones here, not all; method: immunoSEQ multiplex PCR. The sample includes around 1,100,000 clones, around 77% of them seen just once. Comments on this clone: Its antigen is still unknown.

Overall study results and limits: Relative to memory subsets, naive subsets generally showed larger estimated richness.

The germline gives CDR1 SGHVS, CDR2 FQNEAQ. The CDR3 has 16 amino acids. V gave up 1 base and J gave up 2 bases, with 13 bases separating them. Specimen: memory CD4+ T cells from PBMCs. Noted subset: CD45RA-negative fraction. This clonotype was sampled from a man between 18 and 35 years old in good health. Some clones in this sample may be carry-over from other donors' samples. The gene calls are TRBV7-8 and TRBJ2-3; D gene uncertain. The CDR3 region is CASSLDMVLFTDTQYF. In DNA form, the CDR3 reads TGTGCCAGCAGCTTAGATATGGTACTGTTCACAGATACGCAGTATTTT.